Sequencing of this TCR beta chain was carried out in a study of blood T cell repertoires in COVID-19. In the study overall: COVID-19 samples collected from the United States, Italy and Spain covered acute and convalescent phases. Sources were T cells, B-cell-depleted T cells, or PBMCs; the material itself was cDNA or gDNA.

In the original workflow: Nucleated cell number was recorded as an estimate derived from reference gene primer amplification. The method was immunoSEQ multiplex PCR; TCRdb's version includes in-frame clones alone and lacks a portion of them. From that table come the V and J calls and clone size; the DNA was used to work out D and trimming. Seen here are about 50,000 clones, under 90% observed once, and the top ten hold less than 6.5%. This CDR3 is built from 12 residues. Germline assignment: CDR1 SQVTM and CDR2 ANQGSEA. V lost 8 bases to trimming and J lost 2 bases; unmatched junction nucleotides: 5.

The sequenced sample was peripheral blood. This receptor was identified in a woman aged 55 to 70 with acute or convalescent COVID-19. The chain recombines TRBV29-1 with TRBJ2-5, with TRBD2 matching over 7 bases. CDR3 sequence reads: CSTGLNQETQYF. CDR3 DNA sequence: TGCAGCACGGGACTAAATCAAGAGACCCAGTACTTC. The full variable domain, in which reference TRBV29-1 and TRBJ2-5 provide the parts outside the CDR3, is SAVISQKPSRDICQRGTSLTIQCQVDSQVTMMFWYRQQPGQSLTLIATANQGSEATYESGFVIDKFPISRPNLTFSTLTVSNMSPEDSSIYLCSTGLNQETQYFGPGTRLLVL.